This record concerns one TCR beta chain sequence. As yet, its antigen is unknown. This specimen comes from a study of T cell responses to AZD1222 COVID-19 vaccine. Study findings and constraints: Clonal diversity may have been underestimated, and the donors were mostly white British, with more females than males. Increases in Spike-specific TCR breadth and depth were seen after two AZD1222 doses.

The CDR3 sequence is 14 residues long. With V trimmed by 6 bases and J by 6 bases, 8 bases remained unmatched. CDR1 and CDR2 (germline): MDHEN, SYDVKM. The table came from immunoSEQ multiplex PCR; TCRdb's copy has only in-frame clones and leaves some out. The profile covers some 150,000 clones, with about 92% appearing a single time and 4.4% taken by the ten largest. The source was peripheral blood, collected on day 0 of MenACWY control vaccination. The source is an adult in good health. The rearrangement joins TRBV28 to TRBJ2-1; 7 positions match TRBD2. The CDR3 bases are TGTGCCAGCAGACCGACTAGCTGGAGCAATGAGCAGTTCTTC. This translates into CASRPTSWSNEQFF.